These 4 T cell receptor beta chains originate from one sample sequenced in a study of blood T cell repertoires in COVID-19. Measured with immunoSEQ multiplex PCR; TCRdb has only the in-frame clones, and not every one. The table records about 73,000 clones, around 83% of them present only once. Sequencing was done on a sample of peripheral blood. These receptors all come from an older woman with acute or convalescent COVID-19.

V gene TRBV5-1 combines with J gene TRBJ1-1; TRBD1 matches 7 bases. The V gene's germline CDR1 is SGHRS and CDR2 YFSETQ. The length of the CDR3 is 15 residues. V lost 0 bases, J lost 0 bases, and 2 bases stayed unmatched. CDR3 residues: CASSLGDRMNTEAFF. Written as DNA, the CDR3 is TGCGCCAGCAGCTTGGGGGACAGAATGAACACTGAAGCTTTCTTT.

The chain employs TRBV13 and TRBJ1-6, with 7 positions matching TRBD1. J lost 5 bases, V lost 3 bases, and 1 base had no gene match. This CDR3 is built from 14 residues. CDR1 PRHDT and CDR2 FYEKMQ come from the germline V gene (reference sequence). CDR3: CASSFGQDNSPLHF. In DNA form, the CDR3 reads TGTGCCAGCAGCTTTGGACAGGATAATTCACCCCTCCACTTT. Using reference TRBV13 and TRBJ1-6 for the parts outside the CDR3, the full variable domain is AAGVIQSPRHLIKEKRETATLKCYPIPRHDTVYWYQQGPGQDPQFLISFYEKMQSDKGSIPDRFSAQQFSDYHSELNMSSLELGDSALYFCASSFGQDNSPLHFGNGTRLTVT.

This clone was picked up one time. The CDR3 is CASSQPGGNYYGYTF. In nucleotides, the CDR3 is TGCGCCAGCAGCCAACCCGGGGGAAACTACTATGGCTACACCTTC. The chain links TRBV4-1 to TRBJ1-2; D might be TRBD1 (5 bases). V was shortened by 2 bases and J by 3 bases, with 13 bases between the two germline ends. The CDR3 spans 15 residues. Germline CDR1 reads MGHRA; CDR2 reads YSYEKL.

The V call is TRBV29-1, the J call TRBJ1-2; D is perhaps TRBD1 (6 bases). Germline CDR1 SQVTM, CDR2 ANQGSEA. V was clipped by 4 bases and J by 4 bases, with 13 bases between them. This CDR3 has 13 residues. This chain's CDR3 is CSVVVTGSYGYTF. DNA of the CDR3: TGCAGCGTTGTCGTTACAGGGAGCTATGGCTACACCTTC.